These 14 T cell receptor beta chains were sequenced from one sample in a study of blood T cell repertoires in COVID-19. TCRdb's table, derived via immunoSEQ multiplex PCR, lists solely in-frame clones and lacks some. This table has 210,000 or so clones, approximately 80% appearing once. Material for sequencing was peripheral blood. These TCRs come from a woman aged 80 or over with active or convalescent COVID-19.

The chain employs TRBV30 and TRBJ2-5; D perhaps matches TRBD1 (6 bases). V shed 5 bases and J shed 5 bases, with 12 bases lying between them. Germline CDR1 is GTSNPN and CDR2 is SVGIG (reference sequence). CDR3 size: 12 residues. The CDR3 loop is CAWQQGTETQYF. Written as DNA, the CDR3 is TGTGCCTGGCAACAGGGAACTGAGACCCAGTACTTC.

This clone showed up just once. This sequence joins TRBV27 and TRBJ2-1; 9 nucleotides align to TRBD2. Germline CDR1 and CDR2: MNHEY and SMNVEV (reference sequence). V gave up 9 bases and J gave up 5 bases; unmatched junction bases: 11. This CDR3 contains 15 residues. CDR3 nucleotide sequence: TGTGCCAGTAAAGGCGGGGGGGCCGGCGACAATGAGCAGTTCTTC. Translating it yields CASKGGGAGDNEQFF.

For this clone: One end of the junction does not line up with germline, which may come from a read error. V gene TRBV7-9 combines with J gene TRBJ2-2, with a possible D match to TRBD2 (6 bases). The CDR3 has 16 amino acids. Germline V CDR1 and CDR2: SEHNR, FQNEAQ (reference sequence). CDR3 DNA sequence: TGTGCCAGCAGCTTACTCGGGGCGGGGAACACCGGGAAGCTGTTTTTT. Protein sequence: CASSLLGAGNTGKLFF.

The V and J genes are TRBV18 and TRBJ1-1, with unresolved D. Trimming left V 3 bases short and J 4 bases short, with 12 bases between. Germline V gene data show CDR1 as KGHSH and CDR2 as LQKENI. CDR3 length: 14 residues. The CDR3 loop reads CASSPTGGVTEAFF. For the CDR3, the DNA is TGTGCCAGCTCACCCACGGGAGGTGTCACTGAAGCTTTCTTT.

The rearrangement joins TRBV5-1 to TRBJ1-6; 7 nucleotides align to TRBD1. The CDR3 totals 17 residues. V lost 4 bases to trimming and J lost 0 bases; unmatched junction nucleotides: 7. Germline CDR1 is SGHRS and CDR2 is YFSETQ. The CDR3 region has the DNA TGCGCCAGCAGCACCGGACAGGCGAGCTCCTATAATTCACCCCTCCACTTT. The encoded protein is CASSTGQASSYNSPLHF.

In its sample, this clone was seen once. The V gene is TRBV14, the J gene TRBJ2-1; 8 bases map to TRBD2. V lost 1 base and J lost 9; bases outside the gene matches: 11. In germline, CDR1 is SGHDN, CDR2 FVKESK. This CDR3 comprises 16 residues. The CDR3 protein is CASSQAKTSASSEQFF. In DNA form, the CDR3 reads TGTGCCAGCAGCCAAGCCAAGACTAGCGCTTCCAGTGAGCAGTTCTTC. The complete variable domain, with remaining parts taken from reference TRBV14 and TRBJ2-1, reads EAGVTQFPSHSVIEKGQTVTLRCDPISGHDNLYWYRRVMGKEIKFLLHFVKESKQDESGMPNNRFLAERTGGTYSTLKVQPAELEDSGVYFCASSQAKTSASSEQFFGPGTRLTVL.

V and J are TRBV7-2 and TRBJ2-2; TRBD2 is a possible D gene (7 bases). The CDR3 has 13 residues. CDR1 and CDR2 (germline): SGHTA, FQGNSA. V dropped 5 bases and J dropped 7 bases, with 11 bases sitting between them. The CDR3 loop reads CASSQRGGGELFF. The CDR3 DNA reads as TGTGCCAGCAGCCAAAGGGGGGGCGGGGAGCTGTTTTTT.

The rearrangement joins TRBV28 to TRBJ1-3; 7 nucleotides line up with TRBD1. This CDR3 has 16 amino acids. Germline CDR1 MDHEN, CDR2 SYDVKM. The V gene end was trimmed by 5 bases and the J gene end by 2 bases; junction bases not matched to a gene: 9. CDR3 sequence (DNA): TGTGCCAGCAGTCCCCGAGCTACAGGGGCTGGAAACACCATATATTTT. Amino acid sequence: CASSPRATGAGNTIYF.

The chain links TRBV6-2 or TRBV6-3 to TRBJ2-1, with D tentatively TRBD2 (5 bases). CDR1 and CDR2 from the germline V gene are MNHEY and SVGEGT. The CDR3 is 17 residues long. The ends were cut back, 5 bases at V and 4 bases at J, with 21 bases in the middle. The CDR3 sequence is CASSITLGGGGYNEQFF. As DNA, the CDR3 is TGTGCCAGCAGTATCACCTTAGGAGGAGGAGGATACAATGAGCAGTTCTTC.

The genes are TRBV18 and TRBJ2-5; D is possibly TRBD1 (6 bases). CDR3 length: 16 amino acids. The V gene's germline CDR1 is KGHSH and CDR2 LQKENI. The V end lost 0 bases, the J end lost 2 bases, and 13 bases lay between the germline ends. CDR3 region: CASSPPGRGQQETQYF. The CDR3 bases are TGTGCCAGCTCACCACCGGGTCGCGGACAGCAAGAGACCCAGTACTTC.

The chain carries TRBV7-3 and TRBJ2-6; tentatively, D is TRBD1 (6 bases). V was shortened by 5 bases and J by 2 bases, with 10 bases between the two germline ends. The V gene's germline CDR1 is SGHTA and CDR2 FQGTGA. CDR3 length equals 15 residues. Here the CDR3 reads CASSQNRAGANVLTF. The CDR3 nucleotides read TGTGCCAGCAGCCAGAACAGGGCTGGGGCCAACGTCCTGACTTTC. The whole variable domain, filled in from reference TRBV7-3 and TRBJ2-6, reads GAGVSQTPSNKVTEKGKYVELRCDPISGHTALYWYRQSLGQGPEFLIYFQGTGAADDSGLPNDRFFAVRPEGSVSTLKIQRTERGDSAVYLCASSQNRAGANVLTFGAGSRLTVL.

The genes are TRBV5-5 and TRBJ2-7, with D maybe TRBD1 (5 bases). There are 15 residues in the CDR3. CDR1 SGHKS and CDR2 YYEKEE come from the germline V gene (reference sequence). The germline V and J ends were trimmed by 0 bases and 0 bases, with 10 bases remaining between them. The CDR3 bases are TGTGCCAGCAGCTTGGAGGGTGGGGCCTCCTACGAGCAGTACTTC. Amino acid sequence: CASSLEGGASYEQYF.

The DNA of the CDR3 is TGTGCCAGCAGCCAAGATGTGCGGCAGGGTTACACCTTC. Residues: CASSQDVRQGYTF. The chain couples TRBV14 to TRBJ1-2, with a tentative D call TRBD1 (5 bases). CDR3 length: 13 residues. V lost 0 bases and J lost 11, with 13 bases in between. Germline values: CDR1 SGHDN, CDR2 FVKESK.

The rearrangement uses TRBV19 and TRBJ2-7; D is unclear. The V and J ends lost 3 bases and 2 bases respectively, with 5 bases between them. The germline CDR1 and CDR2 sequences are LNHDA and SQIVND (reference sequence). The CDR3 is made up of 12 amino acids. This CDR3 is CASSMTPYEQYF. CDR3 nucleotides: TGTGCCAGTAGTATGACTCCCTACGAGCAGTACTTC. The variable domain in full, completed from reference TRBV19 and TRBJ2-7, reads DGGITQSPKYLFRKEGQNVTLSCEQNLNHDAMYWYRQDPGQGLRLIYYSQIVNDFQKGDIAEGYSVSREKKESFPLTVTSAQKNPTAFYLCASSMTPYEQYFGPGTRLTVT.